The next 19 T cell receptor beta chains were all read from a single sample in a study of shared clonotypes between healthy human individuals. Profiled with immunoSEQ multiplex PCR; TCRdb holds only in-frame clones, not every one. Here the sample spans 2 million to 3 million clones, 80% to 95% being singletons. Sequencing used naive CD4+ T cells from PBMCs. Described subset: CD45RA+ positively selected. The receptors originated from a man aged 18 to 35 in good health. Some clones in this sample may be carry-over from other donors' samples.

V is TRBV6-1 and J is TRBJ2-1; TRBD2 aligns across 11 bases. The ends lost 8 bases at V and 12 bases at J; junction bases unmatched: 3. This CDR3 is 11 amino acids long. Germline V gives CDR1 MNHNS, CDR2 SASEGT. CDR3 DNA sequence: TGTGCCAGCCTAGCGGGAGGTCGGCAGTTCTTC. This translates into CASLAGGRQFF.

The chain couples TRBV28 to TRBJ1-2; D is unclear. The germline V gene has CDR1 MDHEN and CDR2 SYDVKM. The length of the CDR3 is 13 residues. Trimming took off 7 bases at V and 7 bases at J, with 16 bases between the two ends. CDR3 amino acids: CASNFGFLRGYTF. CDR3 bases: TGTGCCAGCAACTTCGGCTTTCTCCGTGGCTACACCTTC.

The rearrangement joins TRBV6-6 to TRBJ2-1; 8 positions agree with TRBD1. V gave up 10 bases and J gave up 2 bases; unmatched junction bases: 4. CDR1 and CDR2 from the germline V gene are MNHNY and SVGAGI (reference sequence). The CDR3 loop spans 13 amino acids. CDR3 nucleotide sequence: TGTGCCATCGGACAGGGACCCTACAATGAGCAGTTCTTC. Protein: CAIGQGPYNEQFF.

The chain is built from TRBV29-1 and TRBJ2-3, with a tentative D call TRBD1 (6 bases). The CDR3 has 14 residues. Looked up from germline, CDR1 is SQVTM and CDR2 is ANQGSEA. Trimming shortened V by 7 bases and J by 3 bases, and 17 bases separated the two germline ends. CDR3 DNA: TGCAGCGCCCGCAGGGGAAAAAGGACAGATACGCAGTATTTT. It specifies CSARRGKRTDTQYF.

This rearrangement joins TRBV30 to TRBJ1-1, with 10 bases that match TRBD1. CDR3 size: 15 residues. From germline, CDR1 is GTSNPN and CDR2 SVGIG (reference sequence). After removal of 0 bases from V and 2 bases from J, the junction contained 3 bases not matched to a gene. This chain's CDR3 is CAWSVRDRGNTEAFF. CDR3 sequence (DNA): TGTGCCTGGAGTGTACGGGACAGGGGCAACACTGAAGCTTTCTTT.

The CDR3 DNA is TGTGCCAGCAGCGGGGGGGTAGGGCGAGCCCAGCATTTT. It specifies CASSGGVGRAQHF. V is TRBV7-9 and J is TRBJ1-5, with D possibly matching TRBD1 (5 bases). This CDR3 comprises 13 residues. V was trimmed by 5 bases and J by 11 bases, leaving 16 bases between them. Germline V CDR1 and CDR2: SEHNR, FQNEAQ (reference sequence).

The chain carries TRBV6-1 and TRBJ2-7; no clear D. The CDR3 sequence is 12 residues long. The V end lost 4 bases, the J end lost 0 bases, and 4 bases lay between the germline ends. Germline V CDR1 and CDR2: MNHNS, SASEGT. Here the CDR3 DNA reads TGTGCCAGCAGTGGAGCCTCCTACGAGCAGTACTTC. Protein product: CASSGASYEQYF.

A note on this clone: Other nucleotide sequences in the sample specify the same CDR3. The chain is built from TRBV5-1 and TRBJ1-4, with no clear D. The CDR3 covers 14 residues. Looked up from germline, CDR1 is SGHRS and CDR2 is YFSETQ. Trimming stripped 2 bases from V and 0 bases from J, with 5 bases between. The CDR3 sequence: CASSLQSTNEKLFF. CDR3 sequence (DNA): TGCGCCAGCAGCTTACAGTCAACTAATGAAAAACTGTTTTTT.

In its sample, this clone was seen once. The rearrangement joins TRBV29-1 to TRBJ2-1; 8 nucleotides line up with TRBD1. This CDR3 comprises 12 residues. The germline V gene encodes CDR1 SQVTM and CDR2 ANQGSEA. The ends lost 6 bases at V and 8 bases at J; junction bases unmatched: 6. The CDR3: CSVGQGSDEQFF. Here the CDR3 DNA reads TGCAGCGTAGGACAGGGTAGCGATGAGCAGTTCTTC.

The chain has TRBV5-4 and TRBJ1-2; D unclear. CDR1 and CDR2 (germline): SGHNT, YYREEE (reference sequence). The CDR3 consists of 14 residues. Trimming left V 1 base short and J 8 bases short, with 15 bases between. CDR3 loop: CASSLWEGVRGYTF. CDR3 sequence (DNA): TGTGCCAGCAGCTTGTGGGAGGGTGTGCGCGGCTACACCTTC.

The chain carries TRBV27 and TRBJ2-3; D is unresolved. The V and J ends lost 2 bases and 6 bases respectively, with 15 bases between them. Germline CDR1 and CDR2: MNHEY and SMNVEV (reference sequence). The CDR3 is made up of 15 amino acids. The CDR3 loop reads CASSLRPPPGDTQYF. The CDR3 DNA reads as TGTGCCAGCAGTTTAAGGCCTCCCCCGGGCGATACGCAGTATTTT.

The J gene is TRBJ2-2, the V gene TRBV2, with no clear D. The CDR3 is 15 amino acids. Germline CDR1 is SNHLY and CDR2 is FYNNEI. The germline V and J ends were trimmed by 7 bases and 0 bases, with 12 bases remaining between them. The DNA of the CDR3 is TGTGCCAGCACCCGTCCAGGAGCGAACACCGGGGAGCTGTTTTTT. Its protein product is CASTRPGANTGELFF.

The table lists this clone with a count of one. The rearrangement links TRBV6-6 to TRBJ2-5, with 7 bases lining up with TRBD2. The CDR3 contains 13 residues. Germline V gene lookup returns CDR1 MNHNY and CDR2 SVGAGI (reference sequence). V was clipped by 5 bases and J by 4 bases; unmatched bases: 4. CDR3 amino acids: CASSRPGGETQYF. The CDR3 nucleotides are TGTGCCAGCAGTCGTCCGGGAGGAGAGACCCAGTACTTC.

The chain links TRBV5-1 to TRBJ2-7; 11 bases align to TRBD1. The CDR3 spans 14 residues. Germline V lookup: CDR1 SGHRS, CDR2 YFSETQ. V gave up 3 bases and J gave up 6 bases; unmatched junction bases: 5. This CDR3 is CASSYGTGGVEQYF. In DNA form, the CDR3 reads TGCGCCAGCAGCTACGGGACAGGGGGAGTCGAGCAGTACTTC.

V and J are TRBV6-1 and TRBJ2-3; TRBD2 matches 10 bases. The CDR3 spans 15 residues. Trimming cost V 4 bases and J 4 bases; bases outside gene matches: 5. Germline CDR1 reads MNHNS; CDR2 reads SASEGT. CDR3 protein: CASSVLAGAPDTQYF. The CDR3 bases are TGTGCCAGCAGTGTCCTAGCGGGAGCTCCAGATACGCAGTATTTT.

The CDR3 reads CASSPRSSGAQETQYF. CDR3 DNA sequence: TGTGCCAGCTCACCACGCTCCTCCGGGGCCCAAGAGACCCAGTACTTC. This chain uses TRBV18 with TRBJ2-5; D might be TRBD1 or TRBD2, each matching 5 bases. In germline, CDR1 is KGHSH, CDR2 LQKENI. The V end was cut by 1 base, the J end by 1 base, with 13 bases between. This CDR3 contains 16 residues.

Only one count was recorded for this clone. The V gene is TRBV7-2, the J gene TRBJ2-7; no clear D gene. Per germline, CDR1 SGHTA and CDR2 FQGNSA. V was cut by 1 base and J by 7 bases, with 11 bases left in between. CDR3 length equals 13 residues. The CDR3 sequence: CASSLGHPVEQYF. The CDR3 nucleotides are TGTGCCAGCAGCTTAGGACACCCGGTGGAGCAGTACTTC.

The chain joins TRBV6-6 to TRBJ2-1; D is perhaps TRBD2 (5 bases). CDR3 length equals 13 residues. V was pared by 7 bases and J by 8 bases, with 15 bases between. Germline V gene lookup returns CDR1 MNHNY and CDR2 SVGAGI (reference sequence). This CDR3 is CASTPRGFDEQFF. The DNA for the CDR3 is TGTGCCAGCACCCCCCGGGGATTCGATGAGCAGTTCTTC.

The chain is built from TRBV5-6 and TRBJ2-5, with D perhaps TRBD1 or TRBD2 (6 bases each). Trimming stripped 5 bases from V and 7 bases from J, with 18 bases between. This CDR3 spans 14 amino acids. Per germline, CDR1 SGHDT and CDR2 YYEEEE. The CDR3 coding sequence is TGTGCCAGCAGGGAAGGGGGGAAAGCTGGGACCCAGTACTTC. This encodes CASREGGKAGTQYF.